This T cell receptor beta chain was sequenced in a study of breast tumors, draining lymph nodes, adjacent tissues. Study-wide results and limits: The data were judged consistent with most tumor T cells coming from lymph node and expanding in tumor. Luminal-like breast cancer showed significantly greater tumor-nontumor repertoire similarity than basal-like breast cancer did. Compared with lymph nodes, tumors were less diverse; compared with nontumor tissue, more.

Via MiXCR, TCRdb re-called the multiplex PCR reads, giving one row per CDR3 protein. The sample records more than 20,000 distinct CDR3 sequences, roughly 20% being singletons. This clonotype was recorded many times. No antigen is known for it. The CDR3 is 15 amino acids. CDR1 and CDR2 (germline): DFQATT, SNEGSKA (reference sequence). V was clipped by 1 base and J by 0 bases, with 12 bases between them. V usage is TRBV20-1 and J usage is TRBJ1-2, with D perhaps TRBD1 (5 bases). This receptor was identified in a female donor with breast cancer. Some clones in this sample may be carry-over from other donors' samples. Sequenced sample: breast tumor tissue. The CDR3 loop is CSARGSGHSNYGYTF. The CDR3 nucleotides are TGCAGTGCTAGAGGTTCAGGACACTCTAACTATGGCTACACCTTC.